This T cell receptor (beta chain) was retrieved from a study of shared clonotypes between healthy human individuals. Some clones are missing from TCRdb's copy, which holds only in-frame ones; the method was immunoSEQ multiplex PCR. The repertoire includes approximately 1,500,000 clones, roughly 97% of them detected once, and roughly 1.1% sits in the top ten. Per germline, CDR1 MNHNS and CDR2 SASEGT. Trimming took off 5 bases at V and 6 bases at J, with 13 bases between the two ends. There are 13 residues in the CDR3. The material sequenced was naive CD4+ T cells sorted from blood. Subset: CD45RA+ positively selected. This TCR came from a young man in good health. The chain has TRBV6-1 and TRBJ1-2; maybe TRBD1 (5 bases). The CDR3 DNA sequence: TGTGCCAGCAGTTCCTTCGGACAAGATGGCTACACCTTC. Protein: CASSSFGQDGYTF.